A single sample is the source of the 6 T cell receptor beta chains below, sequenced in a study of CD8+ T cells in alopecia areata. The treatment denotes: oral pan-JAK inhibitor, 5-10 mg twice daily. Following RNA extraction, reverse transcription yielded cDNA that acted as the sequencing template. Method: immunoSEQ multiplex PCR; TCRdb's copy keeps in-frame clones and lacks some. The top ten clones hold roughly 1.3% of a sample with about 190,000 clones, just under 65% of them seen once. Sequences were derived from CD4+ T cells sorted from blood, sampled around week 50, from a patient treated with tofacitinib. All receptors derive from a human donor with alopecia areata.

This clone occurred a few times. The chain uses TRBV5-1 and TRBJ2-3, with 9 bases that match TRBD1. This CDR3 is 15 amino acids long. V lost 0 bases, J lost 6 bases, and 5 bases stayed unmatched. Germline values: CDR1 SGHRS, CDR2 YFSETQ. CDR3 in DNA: TGCGCCAGCAGCTTGGGGGACAGGGCAACGGATACGCAGTATTTT. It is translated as CASSLGDRATDTQYF.

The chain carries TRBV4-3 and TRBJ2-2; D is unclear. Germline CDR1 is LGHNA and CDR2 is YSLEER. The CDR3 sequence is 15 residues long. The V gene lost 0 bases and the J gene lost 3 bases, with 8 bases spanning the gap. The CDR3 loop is CASSQDPGYTGELFF. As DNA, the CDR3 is TGCGCCAGCAGCCAAGATCCGGGTTACACCGGGGAGCTGTTTTTT.

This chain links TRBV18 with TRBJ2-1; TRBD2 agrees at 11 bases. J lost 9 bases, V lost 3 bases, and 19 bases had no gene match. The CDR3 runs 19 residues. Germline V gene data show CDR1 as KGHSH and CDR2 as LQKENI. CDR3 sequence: CASSPQSSGGGHWSGEQFF. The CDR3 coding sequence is TGTGCCAGCTCACCGCAGAGTAGCGGGGGGGGACATTGGAGTGGTGAGCAGTTCTTC. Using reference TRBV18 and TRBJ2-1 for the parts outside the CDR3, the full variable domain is NAGVMQNPRHLVRRRGQEARLRCSPMKGHSHVYWYRQLPEEGLKFMVYLQKENIIDESGMPKERFSAEFPKEGPSILRIQQVVRGDSAAYFCASSPQSSGGGHWSGEQFFGPGTRLTVL.

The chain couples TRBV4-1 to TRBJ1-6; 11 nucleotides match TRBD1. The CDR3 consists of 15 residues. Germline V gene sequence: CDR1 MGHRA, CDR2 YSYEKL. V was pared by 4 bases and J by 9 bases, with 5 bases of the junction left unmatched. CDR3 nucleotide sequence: TGCGCCAGCAGCCGAACCGGGACAGGGGGTTCACCCCTCCACTTT. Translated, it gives CASSRTGTGGSPLHF.

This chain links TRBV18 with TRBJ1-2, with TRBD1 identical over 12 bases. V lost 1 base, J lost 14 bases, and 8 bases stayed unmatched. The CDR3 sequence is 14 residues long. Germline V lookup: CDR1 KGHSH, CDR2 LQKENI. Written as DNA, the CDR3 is TGTGCCAGCTCACCACTGGGGACAGGGGGCATCGTGACCTTC. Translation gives CASSPLGTGGIVTF.

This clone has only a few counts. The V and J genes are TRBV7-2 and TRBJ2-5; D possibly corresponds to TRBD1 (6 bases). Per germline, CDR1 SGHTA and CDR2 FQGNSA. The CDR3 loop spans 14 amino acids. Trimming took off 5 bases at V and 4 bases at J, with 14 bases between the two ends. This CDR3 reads CASSRPRGLETQYF. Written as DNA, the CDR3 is TGTGCCAGCAGCCGACCCAGGGGTTTAGAGACCCAGTACTTC.